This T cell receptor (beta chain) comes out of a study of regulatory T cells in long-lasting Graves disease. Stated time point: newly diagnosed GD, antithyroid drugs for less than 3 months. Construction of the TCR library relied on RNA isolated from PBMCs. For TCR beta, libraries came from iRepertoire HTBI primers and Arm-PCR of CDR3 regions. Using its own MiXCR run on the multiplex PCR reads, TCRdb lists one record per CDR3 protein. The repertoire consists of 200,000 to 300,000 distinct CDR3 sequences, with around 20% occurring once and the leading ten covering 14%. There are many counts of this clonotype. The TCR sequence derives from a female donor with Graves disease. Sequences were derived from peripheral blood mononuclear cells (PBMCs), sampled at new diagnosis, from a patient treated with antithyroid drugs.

Written as DNA, the CDR3 is TGTGCCAGCAGTTCCCACCGGGGGTCCTACGAGCAGTACTTC. It translates to CASSSHRGSYEQYF. The J gene is TRBJ2-7, the V gene TRBV6-2 or TRBV6-3, with a possible D match to TRBD2 (6 bases). Germline CDR1 reads MNHEY; CDR2 reads SVGEGT. V dropped 4 bases and J dropped 1 base, with 11 bases sitting between them. The CDR3 extends over 14 amino acids.